This T cell receptor (beta chain) was identified during a study of T-cell memory formation after mild COVID-19. Study-wide points: Within pre-infection memory, some responding clones were found, suggesting cross-reactive memory joined. Specificity for SARS-CoV-2 was not confirmed among the second-wave clones peaking on day 37.

V was clipped by 0 bases and J by 2 bases; unmatched bases: 8. The V gene's germline CDR1 is DFQATT and CDR2 SNEGSKA (reference sequence). The CDR3 spans 17 residues. Note on this clonotype: Its antigen is not identified.

TCRdb re-analysed the 5' RACE reads in MiXCR, keeping a single row per CDR3 protein. Of tens of thousands of distinct CDR3 sequences in the sample, around a quarter are singletons; the top ten hold roughly 44%. The chain links TRBV20-1 to TRBJ2-1; 9 nucleotides agree with TRBD2. The sample taken for sequencing was PBMCs or a T cell subset sorted from them (not recorded which). This clonotype originated in a man younger than 35 who had mild COVID-19 (a few samples of this study predate the infection). Cell type and time point are not known. CDR3 loop: CSARDSLAGMAYNEQFF. DNA for the CDR3: TGCAGTGCTAGAGACTCCCTAGCGGGAATGGCCTACAATGAGCAGTTCTTC.